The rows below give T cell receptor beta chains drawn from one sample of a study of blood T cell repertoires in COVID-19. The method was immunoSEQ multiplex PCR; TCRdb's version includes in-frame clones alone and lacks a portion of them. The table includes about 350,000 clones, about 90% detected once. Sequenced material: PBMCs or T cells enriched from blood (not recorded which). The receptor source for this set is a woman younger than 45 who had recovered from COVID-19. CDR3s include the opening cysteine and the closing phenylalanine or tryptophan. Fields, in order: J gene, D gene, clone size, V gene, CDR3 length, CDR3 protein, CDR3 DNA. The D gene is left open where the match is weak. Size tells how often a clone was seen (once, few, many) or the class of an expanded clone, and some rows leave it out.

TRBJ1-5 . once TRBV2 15 CASSPSAVTDQPQHF TGTGCCAGCAGTCCTAGTGCGGTAACCGATCAGCCCCAGCATTTT
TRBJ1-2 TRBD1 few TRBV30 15 CAWKPRTGEFYGYTF TGTGCCTGGAAACCTAGGACAGGGGAATTCTATGGCTACACCTTC
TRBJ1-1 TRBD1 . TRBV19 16 CASSTRRDRENTEAFF TGTGCCAGTAGTACACGCAGGGACAGGGAGAACACTGAAGCTTTCTTT
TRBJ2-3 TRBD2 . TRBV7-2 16 CASSSPGLAASDTQYF TGTGCCAGCAGCTCACCGGGACTAGCGGCTTCAGATACGCAGTATTTT
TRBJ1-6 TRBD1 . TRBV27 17 CASRQGQGPRFNSPLHF TGTGCCAGCAGACAAGGACAGGGACCGCGATTTAATTCACCCCTCCACTTT
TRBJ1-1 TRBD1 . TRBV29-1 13 CSVTTGTDTEAFF TGCAGCGTAACCACCGGGACAGACACTGAAGCTTTCTTT
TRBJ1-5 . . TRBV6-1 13 CASSDASTQPQHF TGTGCCAGCAGTGATGCTAGCACACAGCCCCAGCATTTT
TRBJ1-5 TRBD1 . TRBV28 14 CASSLWTGDQPQHF TGTGCCAGCAGTTTATGGACAGGGGATCAGCCCCAGCATTTT
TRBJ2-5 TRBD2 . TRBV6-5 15 CARGRPSGGGETQYF TGTGCCAGAGGCAGGCCTAGCGGGGGGGGAGAGACCCAGTACTTC
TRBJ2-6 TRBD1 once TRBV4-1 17 CASSQERTGSGANVLTF TGCGCCAGCAGCCAAGAAAGGACAGGCTCTGGGGCCAACGTCCTGACTTTC
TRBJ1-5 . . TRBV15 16 CATSRVAGGPNQPQHF TGTGCCACCAGCAGAGTGGCGGGAGGCCCAAATCAGCCCCAGCATTTT
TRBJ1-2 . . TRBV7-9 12 CASSLTGYGYTF TGTGCCAGCAGCTTAACAGGCTATGGCTACACCTTC
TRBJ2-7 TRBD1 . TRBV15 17 CATSRGLPRTGRYEQYF TGTGCCACCAGCAGAGGATTACCTCGGACAGGGCGGTACGAGCAGTACTTC
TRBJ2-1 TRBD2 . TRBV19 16 CASRTSGASSYNEQFF TGTGCCAGCCGGACTAGCGGGGCGAGCTCCTACAATGAGCAGTTCTTC